This entry lists 27 T cell receptor beta chains sequenced from one sample in a study of blood T cells in healthy people across ages. With a J-beta primer mix and a sample-barcoded 5' primer, a second PCR ran 7 to 11 cycles. Via MiXCR, TCRdb re-called the 5' RACE reads, giving one row per CDR3 protein. The data show fewer than 1 million distinct CDR3 sequences, 44% seen once. The sequenced sample consisted of blood. The receptors derive from a man between 60 and 75 years old in good health.

The V gene is TRBV5-1, the J gene TRBJ2-5, with 7 positions matching TRBD2. CDR1 and CDR2 from the germline V gene are SGHRS and YFSETQ. CDR3 length: 11 amino acids. The CDR3 DNA reads as TGCGACCCGGCGGGAGAACAGACCCAGTACTTC. Protein: CDPAGEQTQYF. Based on the CDR3 plus reference TRBV5-1 and TRBJ2-5, the full variable domain is KAGVTQTPRYLIKTRGQQVTLSCSPISGHRSVSWYQQTPGQGLQFLFEYFSETQRNKGNFPGRFSGRQFSNSRSEMNVSTLELGDSALYLCDPAGEQTQYFGPGTRLLVL.

This clonotype has at least ten counts. J is TRBJ2-1 and V is TRBV5-6; TRBD2 is a possible D gene (6 bases). Germline CDR1 reads SGHDT; CDR2 reads YYEEEE. The CDR3 loop spans 17 amino acids. Trimming shortened V by 4 bases and J by 1 base, and 18 bases separated the two germline ends. CDR3 in amino acids: CASSTGQGGISYNEQFF. DNA of the CDR3: TGTGCCAGCAGCACCGGACAAGGAGGGATATCCTACAATGAGCAGTTCTTC. The variable domain in full, with the rest retrieved from reference TRBV5-6 and TRBJ2-1, is DAGVTQSPTHLIKTRGQQVTLRCSPKSGHDTVSWYQQALGQGPQFIFQYYEEEERQRGNFPDRFSGHQFPNYSSELNVNALLLGDSALYLCASSTGQGGISYNEQFFGPGTRLTVL.

This clonotype occurred a few times. The rearrangement links TRBV20-1 to TRBJ2-7, with a possible D match to TRBD2 (5 bases). Germline V gives CDR1 DFQATT, CDR2 SNEGSKA (reference sequence). The ends were cut back, 1 base at V and 2 bases at J, with 6 bases in the middle. The CDR3 contains 12 residues. CDR3 nucleotide sequence: TGCAGTGCTAGAGTGACTACCTACGAGCAGTACTTC. It is translated as CSARVTTYEQYF.

The chain is built from TRBV6-5 and TRBJ2-6; either TRBD1 or TRBD2 may fit D (5 bases each). The CDR3 is 16 residues long. Germline V gives CDR1 MNHEY, CDR2 SVGAGI. V was pared by 2 bases and J by 0 bases, with 8 bases between. The CDR3 loop reads CASSYMGPSGANVLTF. The CDR3 DNA reads as TGTGCCAGCAGTTACATGGGACCCTCTGGGGCCAACGTCCTGACTTTC.

This clonotype was seen just once. This rearrangement joins TRBV20-1 to TRBJ2-1; D might be TRBD1 or TRBD2, each matching 6 bases. Near its end, the DNA agrees better with TRBJ2-7, so the J call may be wrong. The CDR3 contains 14 residues. CDR1 and CDR2 (germline): DFQATT, SNEGSKA (reference sequence). The CDR3 is CSAERGDSYNEQYF. Here the CDR3 DNA reads TGCAGTGCTGAGAGGGGGGACTCCTACAATGAGCAGTACTTC.

Only a few counts were recorded for this clonotype. Being one base from a much bigger clone, this may be a read error. The CDR3 sequence: CASSARDRVNNEQYF. CDR3 in DNA: TGTGCCAGCAGCGCCCGGGACAGGGTCAACAATGAGCAGTACTTC. The chain is built from TRBV7-9 and TRBJ2-1; 9 nucleotides line up with TRBD1. Matching the DNA end better, TRBJ2-7 makes the J call doubtful. Germline V gives CDR1 SEHNR, CDR2 FQNEAQ (reference sequence). The CDR3 contains 15 residues.

This rearrangement joins TRBV6-2 or TRBV6-3 to TRBJ2-7; 9 positions agree with TRBD2. V dropped 7 bases and J dropped 4; count of bases not matched to a gene: 14. Looked up from germline, CDR1 is MNHEY and CDR2 is SVGEGT. The CDR3 runs 16 residues. As DNA, the CDR3 is TGTGCCAGCATAGAACCCCCGACTAGCGGAAGATACGAGCAGTACTTC. This sequence encodes CASIEPPTSGRYEQYF.

The chain uses TRBV7-3 and TRBJ2-1; 14 bases align to TRBD2. V was pared by 5 bases and J by 9 bases, with 6 bases of the junction left unmatched. Germline CDR1 is SGHTA and CDR2 is FQGTGA. The CDR3 totals 15 residues. The chain's CDR3 is CASSRLAGGRFEQFF. CDR3 in DNA: TGTGCCAGCAGCCGACTAGCGGGGGGGCGGTTTGAGCAGTTCTTC.

The V call is TRBV6-6, the J call TRBJ2-7; perhaps TRBD1 as D (6 bases). The J call could be wrong; TRBJ2-5 is a better fit for the DNA end. The CDR3 loop spans 14 amino acids. The germline CDR1 and CDR2 sequences are MNHNY and SVGAGI (reference sequence). The CDR3 region is CASSKGGPPGTQYF. The DNA for the CDR3 is TGTGCCAGCAGTAAAGGGGGTCCCCCGGGGACCCAGTACTTC.

The table lists this clonotype with many counts. The genes are TRBV20-1 and TRBJ2-5; 7 nucleotides line up with TRBD2. Trimming at V came to 0 bases and at J to 7 bases, leaving 8 bases not matched to a gene. Germline V gene sequence: CDR1 DFQATT, CDR2 SNEGSKA (reference sequence). This CDR3 region has 14 residues. CDR3 DNA sequence: TGCAGTGCTAGAGAGCTAGCGGCCGGGCGGACCCAGTACTTC. This translates into CSARELAAGRTQYF.

The chain is built from TRBV29-1 and TRBJ2-3; D might be TRBD2 (6 bases). Per the germline V gene, CDR1 is SQVTM and CDR2 is ANQGSEA. This CDR3 is 15 amino acids long. Deletions cut 1 base from V and 0 bases from J, with 11 bases between. The CDR3 bases are TGCAGCGTTGAAGTGAAAGGGACTAGCACAGATACGCAGTATTTT. Residues: CSVEVKGTSTDTQYF.

This sequence joins TRBV7-2 and TRBJ2-5, with no clear D. The CDR3 is 14 residues long. The V and J ends lost 0 bases and 4 bases respectively, with 9 bases between them. Per the germline V gene, CDR1 is SGHTA and CDR2 is FQGNSA. CDR3 sequence (DNA): TGTGCCAGCAGCTTAGCTTCATTAAGAGAGACCCAGTACTTC. Translated, it gives CASSLASLRETQYF. The variable domain in full, completed from reference TRBV7-2 and TRBJ2-5, reads GAGVSQSPSNKVTEKGKDVELRCDPISGHTALYWYRQSLGQGLEFLIYFQGNSAPDKSGLPSDRFSAERTGGSVSTLTIQRTQQEDSAVYLCASSLASLRETQYFGPGTRLLVL.

In this sample, this clonotype turned up a few times. The chain uses TRBV7-2 and TRBJ1-2; maybe TRBD1 (5 bases). Germline V gene data show CDR1 as SGHTA and CDR2 as FQGNSA. The CDR3 is 13 residues long. Trimming left V 6 bases short and J 3 bases short, with 11 bases between. CDR3: CASSWDGDYGYTF. CDR3 sequence (DNA): TGTGCCAGCAGTTGGGACGGTGACTATGGCTACACCTTC.

A few counts support this clonotype. The rearrangement joins TRBV14 to TRBJ1-2; no clear D. Germline V gene data show CDR1 as SGHDN and CDR2 as FVKESK. The length of the CDR3 is 13 residues. Deletions cut 3 bases from V and 4 bases from J, with 9 bases between. This CDR3 reads CASSHGQFYGYTF. The CDR3 DNA reads as TGTGCCAGCAGCCACGGTCAGTTCTATGGCTACACCTTC.

This clonotype was counted ten times or more. The gene calls are TRBV20-1 and TRBJ2-7; the D gene is possibly TRBD1 (7 bases). The V end was cut by 5 bases, the J end by 6 bases, with 17 bases between. Germline-derived CDR1 and CDR2 are DFQATT and SNEGSKA (reference sequence). CDR3 length: 13 residues. CDR3 nucleotide sequence: TGCAGTGCTGCGGGACAGACGATTAGCGAGCAGTACTTC. This encodes CSAAGQTISEQYF.

The sample holds a few counts of this clonotype. The V and J genes are TRBV12-3 or TRBV12-4 and TRBJ2-1, with 10 positions matching TRBD1. V lost 6 bases and J lost 6; bases outside the gene matches: 8. The CDR3 loop spans 15 amino acids. CDR3 nucleotide sequence: TGTGCCAGCAGGACAGGGGGCGCATTGGGCAATGAGCAGTTCTTC. Its translation is CASRTGGALGNEQFF.

This clonotype has more than one count but fewer than ten. The V call is TRBV20-1, the J call TRBJ1-6, with D perhaps matching TRBD1 (5 bases). Germline V gene lookup returns CDR1 DFQATT and CDR2 SNEGSKA (reference sequence). The CDR3 spans 13 residues. V lost 4 bases to trimming and J lost 7 bases, with 11 bases between them. CDR3: CSATGAVNSPLHF. The CDR3 DNA sequence: TGCAGTGCTACCGGGGCAGTCAATTCACCCCTCCACTTT.

The table lists this clonotype with a few counts. This chain uses TRBV28 with TRBJ1-2; D remains unclear. Germline V gene lookup returns CDR1 MDHEN and CDR2 SYDVKM. The CDR3 runs 11 residues. V was cut by 5 bases and J by 6 bases, with 7 bases left in between. The CDR3 region is CASSHSDGYTF. The CDR3, as DNA: TGTGCCAGCAGTCATAGCGATGGCTACACCTTC.

This chain connects TRBV27 to TRBJ1-4; D possibly corresponds to TRBD1 (5 bases). This CDR3 has 14 residues. The germline V gene has CDR1 MNHEY and CDR2 SMNVEV (reference sequence). Trimming left V 1 base short and J 8 bases short, with 11 bases between. The CDR3 bases are TGTGCCAGCAGTTTATACCGGGGCGGGGAAAAACTGTTTTTT. It specifies CASSLYRGGEKLFF.

The V gene is TRBV7-2, the J gene TRBJ2-3, with TRBD2 identical over 15 bases. V shed 4 bases, J shed 0 bases, and the junction held 8 bases outside the gene matches. The CDR3 is 19 amino acids. CDR1 SGHTA and CDR2 FQGNSA come from the germline V gene. CDR3 sequence reads: CASSSTPGLAGGSTDTQYF. CDR3 coding DNA: TGTGCCAGCAGCTCAACACCGGGACTAGCGGGGGGTAGCACAGATACGCAGTATTTT.

This chain joins TRBV20-1 and TRBJ1-1; 7 nucleotides agree with TRBD1. The CDR3 consists of 13 residues. V was pared by 4 bases and J by 7 bases, with 9 bases of the junction left unmatched. Germline loops: CDR1 DFQATT, CDR2 SNEGSKA (reference sequence). CDR3 sequence: CSATQGQTFEAFF. DNA of the CDR3: TGCAGTGCTACGCAGGGACAGACTTTTGAAGCTTTCTTT.

This clonotype has just one count. V gene TRBV7-2 combines with J gene TRBJ2-4; TRBD2 aligns across 13 bases. The J call is uncertain, as TRBJ2-5 better fits the DNA end. The CDR3 spans 14 residues. Germline lookup yields CDR1 SGHTA and CDR2 FQGNSA. CDR3 loop: CTSSLGLAGETQYF. The DNA of the CDR3 is TGTACCAGCAGCTTGGGACTAGCGGGGGAGACCCAGTACTTC.

This clonotype was seen only a few times. The V gene is TRBV27, the J gene TRBJ2-3; 8 bases agree with TRBD2. V lost 5 bases, J lost 5 bases, and 9 bases stayed unmatched. Germline V gene lookup returns CDR1 MNHEY and CDR2 SMNVEV (reference sequence). There are 15 residues in the CDR3. Here the CDR3 DNA reads TGTGCCAGCAGTCCCTACAGCGGGGGATTAGATACGCAGTATTTT. Amino acid sequence: CASSPYSGGLDTQYF.

This clonotype has only a few counts. The CDR3 here is CSAPTQGEQFF. The CDR3 region has the DNA TGCAGTGCCCCAACACAGGGTGAGCAGTTCTTC. The J gene is TRBJ2-1, the V gene TRBV20-1, with a tentative D call TRBD1 (6 bases). Germline lookup yields CDR1 DFQATT and CDR2 SNEGSKA (reference sequence). V lost 6 bases, J lost 9 bases, and 12 bases lay in between. CDR3 size: 11 residues.

V gene TRBV4-3 combines with J gene TRBJ1-6, with D maybe TRBD1 (5 bases). The V gene's germline CDR1 is LGHNA and CDR2 YSLEER. This CDR3 spans 17 amino acids. Trimming pared 1 base from V and 9 bases from J, leaving 19 bases between. CDR3 residues: CASSQAGSQGRASPLHF. The DNA of the CDR3 is TGCGCCAGCAGCCAAGCTGGTTCTCAGGGCCGAGCTTCACCCCTCCACTTT.

In nucleotides, the CDR3 is TGTGCCAGCAGCCAAGATCCCAGGGGGATCGAGCAGTACTTC. This translates into CASSQDPRGIEQYF. The chain recombines TRBV4-2 with TRBJ2-5; TRBD1 agrees at 7 bases. TRBJ2-7 explains the end of the DNA better; the J call may be wrong. In germline, CDR1 is LGHNA, CDR2 YNFKEQ. CDR3 length equals 14 residues.

Notes on this clonotype: The junction departs from the called germline gene at one end, perhaps through a read error. The chain has TRBV12-5 and TRBJ2-3; 7 bases align to TRBD2. Germline V CDR1 and CDR2: LGHNT, FRNRAP. The CDR3 loop spans 14 amino acids. CDR3 in amino acids: CASGPRLAADMQYF. Written as DNA, the CDR3 is TGTGCTAGTGGTCCCCGACTAGCTGCAGATATGCAGTATTTT.